The T cell receptor beta chain described here comes from a study of Ad26.COV2.S vaccination and SARS-CoV-2 variants. Points from the study as a whole: Recipients of either vaccine or placebo displayed similar breadth of non-spike TCRs.

Treatment here: roughly 18 received Ad26.COV2.S at low or high dose, single or two shots; about 5 received placebo; per-sample allocation not given. On day 63 after the first injection, vaccine and placebo recipients gave samples. Germline CDR1 SGHAT, CDR2 FQDESV (reference sequence). The CDR3 is 14 amino acids. V gave up 8 bases and J gave up 0 bases; unmatched junction bases: 5. Libraries were prepared by immunoSEQ multiplex PCR; TCRdb keeps only in-frame clonotypes and omits some of them. The sample includes roughly 380,000 clones, roughly 90% of them seen just once. This clone has only one observation. Antigen specificity is unknown.

Source: peripheral blood, taken in a trial of Ad26.COV2.S vaccine versus placebo. The chain links TRBV11-1 to TRBJ2-5, with 8 bases matching TRBD1. This receptor was identified in a person between 18 and 59 years old who received the Ad26.COV2.S COVID-19 vaccine or a placebo. The CDR3: CASQDRVDQETQYF. The CDR3 nucleotides are TGTGCCAGCCAGGACAGGGTGGACCAAGAGACCCAGTACTTC. The full variable domain, with the rest looked up from reference TRBV11-1 and TRBJ2-5, is EAEVAQSPRYKITEKSQAVAFWCDPISGHATLYWYRQILGQGPELLVQFQDESVVDDSQLPKDRFSAERLKGVDSTLKIQPAELGDSAMYLCASQDRVDQETQYFGPGTRLLVL.